These T cell receptor beta chains were read from a single sample in a study of T-cell reconstitution after alpha-beta-depleted transplantation in children. TCRdb re-called the PCR reads with MiXCR, one entry per CDR3 protein. This table has some 70,000 distinct CDR3 sequences, roughly 4.9% appearing once. The sample in question was PBMCs, mostly from graft donor cells, obtained 180 days after TCRalphabeta/CD19-depleted stem cell transplant. The receptor set was obtained from a boy in the first two years of life who had a stem cell transplant for acute myeloid leukemia, so the T cells may come from the graft donor. CDR3s include the opening cysteine and the closing phenylalanine or tryptophan.

TRBJ2-1	TRBV6-2/TRBV6-3	CASSYRGAYNEQFF
TRBJ2-1	TRBV11-3	CASSSRLADGNEQFF
TRBJ1-5	TRBV12-3/TRBV12-4	CASSLWGDQPQHF
TRBJ1-1	TRBV5-1	CASSRGGGQLNTEAFF
TRBJ1-4	TRBV19	CASSPRGGGEKLFF
TRBJ2-1	TRBV4-3	CASSTHIASSYNEQFF
TRBJ1-5	TRBV12-3/TRBV12-4	CASSSSSHSSNQPQHF
TRBJ2-5	TRBV7-9	CASSPRLSQETQYF
TRBJ1-5	TRBV20-1	CSASETRGGNQPQHF
TRBJ2-3	TRBV5-1	CASSIGTASTDTQYF
TRBJ2-2	TRBV5-1	CASSLGAGAYTGELFF
TRBJ2-1	TRBV5-6	CASSFPAGWSSYNEQFF
TRBJ2-1	TRBV7-6	CASSLYGRSQNEQFF
TRBJ2-5	TRBV12-3/TRBV12-4	CASSPGQGTMGKMAQYF
TRBJ2-1	TRBV12-3/TRBV12-4	CASSFPPDRAEQFF
TRBJ2-7	TRBV7-9	CASSLGTGKNEQYF
TRBJ2-3	TRBV12-3/TRBV12-4	CARKAGGRTDTQYF
TRBJ2-1	TRBV27	CASSLWRTGGENNEQFF
TRBJ1-4	TRBV5-1	CASSLATATNEKLFF
TRBJ2-3	TRBV7-9	CASLTGTDTQYF
TRBJ2-3	TRBV5-1	CASSLLAGPDTQYF
TRBJ1-3	TRBV6-5	CASYPLPGTSISSGNTIYF
TRBJ1-1	TRBV5-1	CASSLFPGQGKAEAFF
TRBJ1-1	TRBV3-1	CASTPLGQGEWSTEAFF
TRBJ2-1	TRBV3-1	CASTTGVYNEQFF
TRBJ2-5	TRBV2	CASSVISGGQETQYF
TRBJ1-1	TRBV29-1	CSVSPLADTEAFF
TRBJ2-3	TRBV5-5	CASSLSAPLATDTQYF
TRBJ2-3	TRBV5-1	CASSSGQGGTDTQYF
TRBJ2-1	TRBV25-1	CASSESSPYNEQFF
TRBJ2-5	TRBV10-3	CAISEGSGWETQYF
TRBJ2-7	TRBV27	CASSLLASGGHYFNEQYF
TRBJ2-3	TRBV7-8	CASSLEDTQYF
TRBJ1-5	TRBV12-3/TRBV12-4	CASTLRGPQHF
TRBJ1-1	TRBV13	CASSFGNTEAFF
TRBJ2-1	TRBV5-1	CASSGPPGNEQFF
TRBJ2-7	TRBV5-8	CASSWDFNYEQYF
TRBJ1-2	TRBV7-8	CASSLIHQANYGYTF
TRBJ2-1	TRBV24-1	CATSDAGTHNEQFF
TRBJ2-3	TRBV24-1	CATGASGSSSTDTQYF
TRBJ2-1	TRBV19	CASRRAGVSYNEQFF
TRBJ2-5	TRBV12-3/TRBV12-4	CASSSGIETQYF
TRBJ1-2	TRBV6-2/TRBV6-3	CASSYGRVYGYTF
TRBJ1-1	TRBV12-3/TRBV12-4	CASSLQLVEAFF
TRBJ2-5	TRBV29-1	CSVGFREETQYF